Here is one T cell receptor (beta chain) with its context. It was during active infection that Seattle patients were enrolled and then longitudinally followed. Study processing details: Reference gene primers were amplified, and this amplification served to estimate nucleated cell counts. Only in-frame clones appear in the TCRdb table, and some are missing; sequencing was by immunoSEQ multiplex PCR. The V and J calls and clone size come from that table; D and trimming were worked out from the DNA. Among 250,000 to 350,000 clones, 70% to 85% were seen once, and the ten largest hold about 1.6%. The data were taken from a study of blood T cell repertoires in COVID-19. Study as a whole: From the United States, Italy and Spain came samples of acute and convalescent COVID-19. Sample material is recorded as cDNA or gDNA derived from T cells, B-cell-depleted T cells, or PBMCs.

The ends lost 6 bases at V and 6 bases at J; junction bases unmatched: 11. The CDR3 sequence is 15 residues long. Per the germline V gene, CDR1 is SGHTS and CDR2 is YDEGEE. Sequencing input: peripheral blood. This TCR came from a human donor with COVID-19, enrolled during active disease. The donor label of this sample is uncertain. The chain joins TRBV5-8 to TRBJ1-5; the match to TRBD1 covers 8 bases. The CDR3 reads CASTPETGDVQPQHF. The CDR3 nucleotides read TGTGCCAGCACCCCCGAGACAGGGGATGTTCAGCCCCAGCATTTT. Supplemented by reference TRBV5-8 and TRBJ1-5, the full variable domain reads EAGVTQSPTHLIKTRGQQATLRCSPISGHTSVYWYQQALGLGLQFLLWYDEGEERNRGNFPPRFSGRQFPNYSSELNVNALELEDSALYLCASTPETGDVQPQHFGDGTRLSIL.